This entry lists 10 T cell receptor beta chains sequenced from one sample in a study of control samples from healthy donors and cancer patients. Here immunoSEQ multiplex PCR was the method, and the copy in TCRdb shows in-frame clones only, minus some. The sample lists some 140,000 clones; just under 95% were seen once. The sequencing sample was made of PBMCs. Every receptor here comes from a man aged 55 to 70 with colorectal cancer.

The rearrangement joins TRBV27 to TRBJ2-7; D might be TRBD2 (5 bases). CDR1 is MNHEY and CDR2 is SMNVEV in the germline V gene (reference sequence). The CDR3 sequence is 12 residues long. The ends were cut back, 3 bases at V and 6 bases at J, with 9 bases in the middle. For the CDR3, the DNA is TGTGCCAGCAGTTTCCGAGGGAGCGAGCAGTACTTC. This translates into CASSFRGSEQYF.

About this clone: The junction departs from the called germline gene at one end, perhaps through a read error. The V and J genes are TRBV25-1 and TRBJ1-5; no reliable D call. Per germline, CDR1 MGHDK and CDR2 SYGVNS. The CDR3 consists of 11 residues. In DNA form, the CDR3 reads TGCAAGGGATATAGCAATCAGCCCCAGCATTTT. Amino acid sequence: CKGYSNQPQHF.

The V and J genes are TRBV12-3 or TRBV12-4 and TRBJ2-7, with a possible D match to TRBD2 (5 bases). This CDR3 has 13 residues. Trimming removed 3 bases from V and 2 bases from J, with 8 bases in between. The chain's CDR3 is CASSFSVAYEQYF. In nucleotides, the CDR3 is TGTGCCAGCAGTTTTAGCGTCGCCTACGAGCAGTACTTC.

V is TRBV4-3 and J is TRBJ2-7; 7 nucleotides match TRBD1. Germline trimming cut 0 bases from V and 0 bases from J; bases unmatched to any gene: 11. The CDR3 has 18 amino acids. Germline values: CDR1 LGHNA, CDR2 YSLEER. For the CDR3, the DNA is TGCGCCAGCAGCCAAGATTATGGACAGGCAAGGAGCTCCTACGAGCAGTACTTC. Translating gives CASSQDYGQARSSYEQYF.

In DNA, the CDR3 is TGTGCCAGCAGCCAAGATCCAGGGACAGGGCATGGCTACACCTTC. Encoded protein: CASSQDPGTGHGYTF. V gene TRBV3-1 (or the pseudogene TRBV3-2) combines with J gene TRBJ1-2, with TRBD1 matching over 9 bases. The junction had 5 bases not matched to a gene; V was cut back by 0 bases and J by 6 bases. The CDR3 loop spans 15 amino acids. Per germline, CDR1 LGHDT and CDR2 YNNKEL (reference sequence).

V is TRBV2 and J is TRBJ2-6; no definite D call. Trimming shortened V by 7 bases and J by 1 base, and 14 bases separated the two germline ends. CDR1 is SNHLY and CDR2 is FYNNEI in the germline V gene. This CDR3 has 16 residues. The CDR3: CASTRRLSSGANVLTF. CDR3 sequence (DNA): TGTGCCAGCACGCGCAGGCTGTCGTCTGGGGCCAACGTCCTGACTTTC. Looking up the rest from reference TRBV2 and TRBJ2-6 gives the full variable domain: EPEVTQTPSHQVTQMGQEVILRCVPISNHLYFYWYRQILGQKVEFLVSFYNNEISEKSEIFDDQFSVERPDGSNFTLKIRSTKLEDSAMYFCASTRRLSSGANVLTFGAGSRLTVL.

The chain employs TRBV5-6 and TRBJ1-2; a possible D gene is TRBD1 (5 bases). Trimming shortened V by 0 bases and J by 5 bases, and 8 bases separated the two germline ends. The CDR3 has 13 residues. The germline V gene has CDR1 SGHDT and CDR2 YYEEEE. The CDR3 DNA reads as TGTGCCAGCAGCTTGGGACAGCAATATGGCTACACCTTC. Its translation: CASSLGQQYGYTF.

V gene TRBV19 combines with J gene TRBJ1-1; tentatively, D is TRBD1 (6 bases). The CDR3 sequence is 15 residues long. The V and J ends lost 3 bases and 0 bases respectively, with 11 bases between them. Germline V gene data show CDR1 as LNHDA and CDR2 as SQIVND (reference sequence). The CDR3 loop is CASSMAGTLNTEAFF. In DNA form, the CDR3 reads TGTGCCAGTAGTATGGCCGGGACACTGAACACTGAAGCTTTCTTT.

The V and J genes are TRBV28 and TRBJ2-7; no firm D call. Germline CDR1 is MDHEN and CDR2 is SYDVKM. The CDR3 is 12 amino acids. Trimming left V 6 bases short and J 2 bases short, with 8 bases between. CDR3 in DNA: TGTGCCAGCAGCCGGTCGCCCTACGAGCAGTACTTC. This codes for CASSRSPYEQYF.

This chain links TRBV6-4 with TRBJ2-2; D might be TRBD1 or TRBD2, each matching 5 bases. In germline, CDR1 is MRHNA, CDR2 SNTAGT. This CDR3 is 13 amino acids long. Trimming shortened V by 4 bases and J by 7 bases, and 10 bases separated the two germline ends. This CDR3 reads CASSGQGVGELFF. The CDR3, as DNA: TGTGCCAGCAGTGGGCAGGGAGTCGGGGAGCTGTTTTTT.